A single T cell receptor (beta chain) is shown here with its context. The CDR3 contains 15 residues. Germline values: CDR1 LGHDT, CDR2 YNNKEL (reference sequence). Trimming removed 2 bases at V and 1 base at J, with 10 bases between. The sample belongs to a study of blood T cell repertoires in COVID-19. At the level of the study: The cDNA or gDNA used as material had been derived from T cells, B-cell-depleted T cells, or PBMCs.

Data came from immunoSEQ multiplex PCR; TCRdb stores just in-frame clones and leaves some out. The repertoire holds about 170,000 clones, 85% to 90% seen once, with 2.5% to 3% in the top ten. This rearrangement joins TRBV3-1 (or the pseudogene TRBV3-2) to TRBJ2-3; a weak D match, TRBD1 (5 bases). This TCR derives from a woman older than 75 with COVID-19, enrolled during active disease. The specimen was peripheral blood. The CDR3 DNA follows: TGTGCCAGCAGCCAATGGGGCAGAGGCACAGATACGCAGTATTTT. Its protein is CASSQWGRGTDTQYF.